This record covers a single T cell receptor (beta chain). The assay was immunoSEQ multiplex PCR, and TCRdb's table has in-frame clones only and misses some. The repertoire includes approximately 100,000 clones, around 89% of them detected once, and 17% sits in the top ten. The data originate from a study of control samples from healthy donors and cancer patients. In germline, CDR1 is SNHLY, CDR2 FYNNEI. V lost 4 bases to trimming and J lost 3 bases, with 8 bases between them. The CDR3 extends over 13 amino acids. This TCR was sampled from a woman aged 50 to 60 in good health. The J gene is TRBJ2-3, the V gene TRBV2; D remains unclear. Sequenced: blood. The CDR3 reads CASSGEWTDTQYF. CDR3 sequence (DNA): TGTGCCAGCAGTGGGGAATGGACAGATACGCAGTATTTT.